This entry lists 16 T cell receptor beta chains sequenced from one sample in a study of CD8 T cells in Susac syndrome. RNA, at about 0.45 to 1 ug, was reverse transcribed with random hexamers. TCRdb ran MiXCR on the immunoSEQ multiplex PCR reads and lists one entry per CDR3 protein. Counted here are under 200,000 distinct CDR3 sequences, just under 95% occurring once; the ten biggest clones make up around 0.15%. Sequenced input: CD4+ T cells from PBMCs. The receptors derive from a human donor in good health.

The V and J genes are TRBV29-1 and TRBJ1-1; D not certain. This CDR3 is 11 amino acids long. With 2 bases removed from V and 7 bases from J, the gap between germline ends came to 8 bases. Germline CDR1 and CDR2: SQVTM and ANQGSEA. The CDR3 loop is CSVEKYSEAFF. The CDR3 DNA reads as TGCAGCGTTGAAAAGTACAGTGAAGCTTTCTTT.

The chain joins TRBV29-1 to TRBJ2-1; the match to TRBD1 covers 8 bases. The V segment lost 5 bases and the J segment 5 bases; nucleotides outside the gene matches: 5. The CDR3 is 13 amino acids. The germline CDR1 and CDR2 sequences are SQVTM and ANQGSEA. In nucleotides, the CDR3 is TGCAGCGTTACGACAGGGGCCCACAATGAGCAGTTCTTC. Its protein product is CSVTTGAHNEQFF.

J is TRBJ1-5 and V is TRBV30; 7 bases agree with TRBD1. Looked up from germline, CDR1 is GTSNPN and CDR2 is SVGIG (reference sequence). The CDR3 has 12 amino acids. After removal of 5 bases from V and 6 bases from J, the junction contained 4 bases not matched to a gene. The CDR3 nucleotides read TGTGCCTGGGCTCAGGGGGTTCAGCCCCAGCATTTT. It is translated as CAWAQGVQPQHF.

CDR3 nucleotides: TGTGCCAGCAGCCAAAGGACTAGCGGGACCACAGATACGCAGTATTTT. Translating gives CASSQRTSGTTDTQYF. The chain couples TRBV13 to TRBJ2-3; 12 bases map to TRBD2. The CDR3 loop spans 16 amino acids. Germline CDR1 reads PRHDT; CDR2 reads FYEKMQ (reference sequence). The junction had 5 bases not matched to a gene; V was cut back by 5 bases and J by 2 bases.

J is TRBJ2-4 and V is TRBV18; the match to TRBD1 covers 12 bases. CDR1 is KGHSH, CDR2 LQKENI, per germline. With V trimmed by 2 bases and J by 8 bases, 4 bases remained unmatched. The CDR3 is made up of 15 amino acids. CDR3 DNA: TGTGCCAGCTCACCATCCGGGACAGGGGGCCACATTCAGTACTTC. Translated: CASSPSGTGGHIQYF.

The chain joins TRBV6-2 or TRBV6-3 to TRBJ1-2; the D is unclear. The CDR3 loop spans 12 amino acids. The germline gives CDR1 MNHEY, CDR2 SVGEGT. Trimming took off 2 bases at V and 3 bases at J, with 4 bases between the two ends. The CDR3 DNA is TGTGCCAGCAGTTACCTATACTATGGCTACACCTTC. Protein product: CASSYLYYGYTF.

V usage is TRBV20-1 and J usage is TRBJ1-5, with 8 positions matching TRBD1. CDR1 DFQATT and CDR2 SNEGSKA come from the germline V gene (reference sequence). Unmatched junction bases numbered 4, after V lost 6 bases and J lost 3 bases. The CDR3 runs to 13 residues. DNA for the CDR3: TGCAGTGCGGACAGGGACTCCAATCAGCCCCAGCATTTT. Its translation is CSADRDSNQPQHF.

This sequence joins TRBV7-8 and TRBJ2-1, with 7 bases fitting TRBD1. Per the germline V gene, CDR1 is SGHVS and CDR2 is FQNEAQ. Trimming removed 5 bases from V and 0 bases from J; junction bases left unmatched: 4. The CDR3 covers 15 residues. For the CDR3, the DNA is TGTGCCAGCAGCCCGGGACAGACCTCCTACAATGAGCAGTTCTTC. It encodes CASSPGQTSYNEQFF.

The chain couples TRBV11-2 to TRBJ2-3; 12 bases align to TRBD2. The V segment lost 6 bases and the J segment 5 bases; nucleotides outside the gene matches: 6. CDR1 is SGHAT, CDR2 FQNNGV, per germline. The CDR3 totals 15 residues. CDR3 protein: CASSALAGGRDTQYF. In nucleotides, the CDR3 is TGTGCCAGCAGTGCACTAGCGGGGGGACGAGATACGCAGTATTTT.

This chain uses TRBV19 with TRBJ2-7; 7 bases agree with TRBD1. Unmatched junction bases numbered 11, after V lost 5 bases and J lost 7 bases. CDR3 size: 14 residues. From germline, CDR1 is LNHDA and CDR2 SQIVND (reference sequence). The CDR3 DNA sequence: TGTGCCAGTAGTGAACAGGGGCAGTCGGGGGAGCAGTACTTC. Its protein is CASSEQGQSGEQYF.

The chain carries TRBV9 and TRBJ2-1; D uncertain. CDR3 size: 15 residues. Germline V gene sequence: CDR1 SGDLS, CDR2 YYNGEE. V dropped 0 bases and J dropped 2 bases, with 9 bases sitting between them. The DNA for the CDR3 is TGTGCCAGCAGCGTAGGAGCCCAGGCCTACAATGAGCAGTTCTTC. This gives the protein CASSVGAQAYNEQFF. Full variable domain (remainder filled in from reference TRBV9 and TRBJ2-1): DSGVTQTPKHLITATGQRVTLRCSPRSGDLSVYWYQQSLDQGLQFLIQYYNGEERAKGNILERFSAQQFPDLHSELNLSSLELGDSALYFCASSVGAQAYNEQFFGPGTRLTVL.

The J gene is TRBJ2-3, the V gene TRBV20-1, with D perhaps matching TRBD1 (5 bases). Trimming removed 0 bases at V and 3 bases at J, with 7 bases between. Germline lookup yields CDR1 DFQATT and CDR2 SNEGSKA (reference sequence). The CDR3 is 13 amino acids. CDR3 bases: TGCAGTGCTAGAGATCCAGGGACAGATACGCAGTATTTT. Residues: CSARDPGTDTQYF.

The chain employs TRBV5-4 and TRBJ2-7; possibly TRBD2 for D (6 bases). The CDR3 sequence is 14 residues long. Trimming cost V 4 bases and J 5 bases, with 16 bases left between them. Germline CDR1 SGHNT, CDR2 YYREEE (reference sequence). The CDR3 here is CASSHGTYVDEQYF. In nucleotides, the CDR3 is TGTGCCAGCAGCCACGGGACTTATGTCGACGAGCAGTACTTC.

The chain employs TRBV28 and TRBJ2-5; D might be TRBD2 (6 bases). The CDR3 spans 15 residues. Germline V lookup: CDR1 MDHEN, CDR2 SYDVKM. Trimming pared 5 bases from V and 5 bases from J, leaving 18 bases between. The CDR3 sequence is CASSKGTRGPETQYF. The CDR3 nucleotides are TGTGCCAGCAGTAAGGGGACTCGGGGACCGGAGACCCAGTACTTC.

The CDR3 region is CASSQVAGDTGELFF. CDR3 DNA sequence: TGCGCCAGCAGCCAAGTCGCAGGGGACACCGGGGAGCTGTTTTTT. This chain connects TRBV4-3 to TRBJ2-2, with D perhaps matching TRBD1 (6 bases). Trimming pared 1 base from V and 3 bases from J, leaving 9 bases between. In germline, CDR1 is LGHNA, CDR2 YSLEER. The CDR3 is made up of 15 amino acids.

The chain links TRBV7-3 to TRBJ1-1, with 7 bases fitting TRBD1. The germline V gene has CDR1 SGHTA and CDR2 FQGTGA. The junction had 8 bases not matched to a gene; V was cut back by 5 bases and J by 5 bases. The CDR3 has 14 residues. The CDR3 coding sequence is TGTGCCAGCAGCCCCGACAGGGAGGGAACTGAAGCTTTCTTT. Its protein product is CASSPDREGTEAFF.